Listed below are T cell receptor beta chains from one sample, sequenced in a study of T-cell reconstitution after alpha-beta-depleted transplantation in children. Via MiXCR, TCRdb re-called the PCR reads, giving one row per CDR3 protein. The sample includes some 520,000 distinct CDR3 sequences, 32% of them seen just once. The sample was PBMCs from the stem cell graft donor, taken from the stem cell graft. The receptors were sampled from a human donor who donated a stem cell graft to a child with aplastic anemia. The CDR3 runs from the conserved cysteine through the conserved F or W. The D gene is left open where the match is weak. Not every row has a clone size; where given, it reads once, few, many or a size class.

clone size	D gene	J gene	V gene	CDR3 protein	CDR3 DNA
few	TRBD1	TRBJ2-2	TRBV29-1	CSARTGGNTGELFF	TGCAGTGCTAGGACAGGGGGCAACACCGGGGAGCTGTTTTTT
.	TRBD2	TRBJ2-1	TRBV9	CASSVGGGTYNEQFF	TGTGCCAGCAGCGTAGGCGGGGGGACCTACAATGAGCAGTTCTTC
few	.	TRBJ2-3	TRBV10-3	CAISNSASSTDTQYF	TGTGCCATCAGTAATAGCGCGTCTAGCACAGATACGCAGTATTTT
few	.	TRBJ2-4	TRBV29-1	CSAVEAPVAKNIQYF	TGCAGCGCAGTGGAGGCCCCGGTAGCCAAAAACATTCAGTACTTC
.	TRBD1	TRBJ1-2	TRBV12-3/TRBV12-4	CASSSSGQGRYGYTF	TGTGCCAGCAGTTCCAGCGGACAGGGGCGCTATGGCTACACCTTC
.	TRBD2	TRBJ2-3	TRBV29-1	CSVEANLAGGKIATQYF	TGCAGCGTTGAAGCCAATCTAGCGGGAGGGAAAATTGCTACGCAGTATTTT
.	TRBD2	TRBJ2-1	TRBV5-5	CASSETLYTGGNEQFF	TGTGCCAGCAGCGAGACCCTTTACACGGGGGGGAATGAGCAGTTCTTC
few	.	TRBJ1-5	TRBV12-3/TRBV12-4	CASSSGQIRAQHF	TGTGCCAGCAGTTCCGGACAGATCCGGGCCCAGCATTTT
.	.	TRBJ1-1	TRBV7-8	CASSLVSGTVNTEAFF	TGTGCCAGCAGCTTAGTCTCAGGGACTGTGAACACTGAAGCTTTCTTT
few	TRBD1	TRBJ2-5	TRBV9	CASSFGTVQETQYF	TGTGCCAGCAGCTTCGGGACAGTCCAAGAGACCCAGTACTTC
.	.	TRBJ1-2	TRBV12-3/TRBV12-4	CASSFLGGGYGYTF	TGTGCCAGCAGTTTTTTGGGGGGCGGCTATGGCTACACCTTC
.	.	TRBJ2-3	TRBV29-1	CSVVGSSGGTDTQYF	TGCAGCGTTGTAGGGAGTAGCGGCGGCACAGATACGCAGTATTTT
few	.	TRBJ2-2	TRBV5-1	CASTGASLNTGELFF	TGCGCCAGCACTGGAGCTAGCCTGAACACCGGGGAGCTGTTTTTT
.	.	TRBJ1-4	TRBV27	CASSQLTGQEKLFF	TGTGCCAGCAGCCAATTGACAGGACAGGAAAAACTGTTTTTT
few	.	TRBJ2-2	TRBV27	CASSLGGGRTGELFF	TGTGCCAGCAGTTTAGGAGGGGGACGCACCGGGGAGCTGTTTTTT
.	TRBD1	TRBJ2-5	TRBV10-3	CAIMGQGAKETQYF	TGTGCCATCATGGGACAGGGGGCCAAAGAGACCCAGTACTTC
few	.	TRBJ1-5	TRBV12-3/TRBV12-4	CASSSQGYSNQPQHF	TGTGCCAGCAGTTCTCAGGGGTATAGCAATCAGCCCCAGCATTTT
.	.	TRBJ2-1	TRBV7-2	CASSPSGTHYNEQFF	TGTGCCAGCAGCCCGTCCGGAACCCACTACAATGAGCAGTTCTTC
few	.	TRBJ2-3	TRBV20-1	CSARDVKGGDTQYF	TGCAGTGCTAGAGATGTAAAAGGGGGAGATACGCAGTATTTT
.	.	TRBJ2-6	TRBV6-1	CASLQRGTGANGLTF	TGTGCCAGTCTTCAACGGGGAACTGGGGCCAACGGCCTGACTTTC
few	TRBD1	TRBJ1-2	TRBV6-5	CASSYPGWQGDDYGYTF	TGTGCCAGCAGTTACCCTGGCTGGCAGGGGGATGACTATGGCTACACCTTC
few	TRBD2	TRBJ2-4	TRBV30	CAWKGLATGGNIQYF	TGTGCCTGGAAGGGACTAGCGACCGGTGGAAACATTCAGTACTTC
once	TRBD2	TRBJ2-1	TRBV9	CASSVGLAGWYHEQFF	TGTGCCAGCAGCGTAGGGCTAGCGGGCTGGTATCATGAGCAGTTCTTC
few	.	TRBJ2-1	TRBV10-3	CAISGLGRNEQFF	TGTGCCATCAGTGGCTTAGGAAGGAATGAGCAGTTCTTC
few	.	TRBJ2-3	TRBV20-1	CSASFYGSTDTQYF	TGCAGTGCTAGTTTCTACGGGAGTACAGATACGCAGTATTTT
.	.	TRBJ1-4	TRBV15	CATSRVGATNEKLFF	TGTGCCACCAGCAGAGTCGGTGCAACTAATGAAAAACTGTTTTTT
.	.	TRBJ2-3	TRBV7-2	CASSLANRGTDTQYF	TGTGCCAGCAGCTTAGCGAACAGGGGCACAGATACGCAGTATTTT
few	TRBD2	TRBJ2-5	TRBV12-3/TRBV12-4	CASSLRDYETQYF	TGTGCCAGCAGTTTACGGGACTACGAGACCCAGTACTTC
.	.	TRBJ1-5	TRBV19	CASTRGDQPQHF	TGTGCCAGTACTAGGGGAGACCAGCCCCAGCATTTT
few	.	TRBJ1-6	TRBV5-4	CASSLDRRGDSPLHF	TGTGCCAGCAGCTTGGACCGCAGGGGTGATTCACCCCTCCACTTT
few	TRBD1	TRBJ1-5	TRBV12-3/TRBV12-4	CASSRTGGGQPQHF	TGTGCCAGCAGCCGGACAGGGGGTGGTCAGCCCCAGCATTTT
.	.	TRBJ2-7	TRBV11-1	CASSLTGEVQLYEQYF	TGTGCCAGCAGCTTAACGGGGGAGGTCCAGCTCTACGAGCAGTACTTC
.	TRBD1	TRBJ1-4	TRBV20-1	CSARGYRDRDRDPTNEKLFF	TGCAGTGCTAGAGGCTACCGGGACAGGGATCGTGACCCGACTAATGAAAAACTGTTTTTT
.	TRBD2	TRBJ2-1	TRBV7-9	CASSSRLAGGPREQFF	TGTGCCAGCAGCTCCCGACTAGCGGGAGGGCCACGTGAGCAGTTCTTC
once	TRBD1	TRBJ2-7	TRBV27	CASIQPGQAINEQYF	TGTGCCAGCATCCAACCGGGACAGGCAATCAACGAGCAGTACTTC
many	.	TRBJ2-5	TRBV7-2	CASSRGLQETQYF	TGTGCCAGCAGCCGGGGACTCCAAGAGACCCAGTACTTC
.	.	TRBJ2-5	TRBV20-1	CSARPWTGVGETQYF	TGCAGTGCTCGACCTTGGACGGGGGTGGGAGAGACCCAGTACTTC